Following are 21 T cell receptor beta chains from one sample sequenced in a study of Tregs in tolerant kidney transplant recipients. TCRdb keeps only in-frame clones here, not all; method: immunoSEQ multiplex PCR. The table records over 50,000 clones, 70% to 90% of them present only once. This sample comprised Tregs from blood, obtained before the transplant. These TCRs come from a human donor who received a combined kidney and bone marrow transplant.

This clone was detected only a few times. The genes are TRBV10-3 and TRBJ1-1; a possible D gene is TRBD1 (6 bases). Germline CDR1 reads ENHRY; CDR2 reads SYGVKD. Trimming shortened V by 8 bases and J by 1 base, and 20 bases separated the two germline ends. The CDR3 is 16 amino acids. The CDR3: CAISAPTGHPNTEAFF. The CDR3, as DNA: TGTGCCATCTCAGCCCCTACGGGACACCCGAACACTGAAGCTTTCTTT.

The V gene is TRBV19, the J gene TRBJ2-6, with 8 bases matching TRBD1. This CDR3 contains 18 residues. J lost 4 bases, V lost 2 bases, and 10 bases had no gene match. Germline V gives CDR1 LNHDA, CDR2 SQIVND (reference sequence). DNA for the CDR3: TGTGCCAGTAGTATATTGGGACAGGTGCCCTCGGGGGCCAACGTCCTGACTTTC. It translates to CASSILGQVPSGANVLTF. Complete variable domain (other parts from reference TRBV19 and TRBJ2-6): DGGITQSPKYLFRKEGQNVTLSCEQNLNHDAMYWYRQDPGQGLRLIYYSQIVNDFQKGDIAEGYSVSREKKESFPLTVTSAQKNPTAFYLCASSILGQVPSGANVLTFGAGSRLTVL.

This clone was observed a few times. This chain uses TRBV28 with TRBJ2-7; TRBD1 matches 9 bases. V lost 2 bases to trimming and J lost 1 base; unmatched junction nucleotides: 3. The CDR3 spans 15 residues. CDR1 and CDR2 from the germline V gene are MDHEN and SYDVKM. This chain's CDR3 is CASSLGTGFSYEQYF. CDR3 nucleotides: TGTGCCAGCAGTTTAGGGACAGGGTTTTCCTACGAGCAGTACTTC.

The V gene is TRBV5-4, the J gene TRBJ1-2; maybe TRBD1 (5 bases). Germline CDR1 is SGHNT and CDR2 is YYREEE (reference sequence). This CDR3 has 15 amino acids. Trimming removed 0 bases from V and 2 bases from J, with 11 bases in between. The CDR3 DNA is TGTGCCAGCAGCTTGGTTCAGGGAATCAACTATGGCTACACCTTC. The encoded protein is CASSLVQGINYGYTF.

V and J are TRBV9 and TRBJ1-2; tentatively, D is TRBD1 (5 bases). With 3 bases removed from V and 4 bases from J, the gap between germline ends came to 16 bases. Germline CDR1 SGDLS, CDR2 YYNGEE. This CDR3 contains 15 residues. CDR3 amino acids: CASSANGRDPYGYTF. In DNA, the CDR3 is TGTGCCAGCAGCGCGAACGGACGGGACCCCTATGGCTACACCTTC.

In this sample, this clone turned up once. The chain uses TRBV2 and TRBJ1-2; a possible D gene is TRBD1 (5 bases). The V gene's germline CDR1 is SNHLY and CDR2 FYNNEI. The CDR3 has 14 amino acids. V was shortened by 3 bases and J by 6 bases, with 14 bases between the two germline ends. DNA for the CDR3: TGTGCCAGCAGTGATAAGGGGAGGAGGGATGGCTACACCTTC. This codes for CASSDKGRRDGYTF.

The genes are TRBV14 and TRBJ2-7, with D possibly matching TRBD1 (6 bases). The CDR3 totals 13 residues. From germline, CDR1 is SGHDN and CDR2 FVKESK. Trimming removed 5 bases from V and 7 bases from J, with 15 bases in between. The CDR3 DNA is TGTGCCAGCAGCGCTGGGACACTGGGGGAGCAGTACTTC. Translated, it gives CASSAGTLGEQYF.

The chain combines TRBV7-2 with TRBJ2-5; D not certain. This CDR3 has 12 amino acids. CDR1 is SGHTA, CDR2 FQGNSA, per germline. Trimming took 4 bases from V and 0 from J, leaving 3 bases between them. The CDR3 sequence: CASSSYQETQYF. The CDR3 bases are TGTGCCAGCAGCTCGTACCAAGAGACCCAGTACTTC.

The gene calls are TRBV7-2 and TRBJ1-2, with a weak D call TRBD1 (6 bases). The CDR3 loop spans 15 amino acids. With 1 base removed from V and 4 bases from J, the gap between germline ends came to 13 bases. The germline gives CDR1 SGHTA, CDR2 FQGNSA. The CDR3 DNA follows: TGTGCCAGCAGCTTAGTTACAGGGCCGGGCTATGGCTACACCTTC. This sequence encodes CASSLVTGPGYGYTF.

The gene calls are TRBV27 and TRBJ1-6, with D possibly matching TRBD1 (5 bases). The germline V gene has CDR1 MNHEY and CDR2 SMNVEV (reference sequence). This CDR3 region has 14 residues. Trimming cost V 2 bases and J 8 bases, with 10 bases left between them. DNA for the CDR3: TGTGCCAGCAGTTTACGGGACCGATATTCACCCCTCCACTTT. This codes for CASSLRDRYSPLHF.

The table lists this clone with a few counts. The chain is built from TRBV27 and TRBJ2-7, with 9 bases that match TRBD1. The germline V gene has CDR1 MNHEY and CDR2 SMNVEV (reference sequence). This CDR3 region has 15 residues. The V segment lost 3 bases and the J segment 3 bases; nucleotides outside the gene matches: 6. In DNA form, the CDR3 reads TGTGCCAGCAGTTTTCTGGGACAGGGAGACTACGAGCAGTACTTC. This codes for CASSFLGQGDYEQYF.

This rearrangement joins TRBV5-1 to TRBJ2-6; no firm D call. Looked up from germline, CDR1 is SGHRS and CDR2 is YFSETQ. This CDR3 is 13 amino acids long. V was shortened by 5 bases and J by 0 bases, with 3 bases between the two germline ends. This CDR3 is CASRVSGANVLTF. CDR3 nucleotide sequence: TGCGCCAGCAGGGTCTCTGGGGCCAACGTCCTGACTTTC.

The rearrangement links TRBV2 to TRBJ2-1, with 7 bases matching TRBD1. The length of the CDR3 is 15 residues. The trim removed 5 bases at V and 1 base at J, leaving 5 bases unmatched. Germline assignment: CDR1 SNHLY and CDR2 FYNNEI. The CDR3 sequence is CASSSGQTSYNEQFF. As DNA, the CDR3 is TGTGCCAGCAGTTCGGGACAGACATCCTACAATGAGCAGTTCTTC.

The table lists this clone with a count of one. This sequence joins TRBV19 and TRBJ1-6, with D possibly being TRBD1 (6 bases). Between the trimmed V and J ends, which lost 5 bases and 4 bases, there was a span of 15 bases. CDR1 is LNHDA, CDR2 SQIVND, per germline (reference sequence). This CDR3 has 16 amino acids. CDR3 in DNA: TGTGCCAGTAGTGCAAGACAGGAGACATATAATTCACCCCTCCACTTT. This encodes CASSARQETYNSPLHF.

To note about this clone: The same CDR3 can be traced to other DNA sequences in this sample. J is TRBJ2-7 and V is TRBV7-9; TRBD2 matches at 13 bases. This CDR3 is 17 amino acids long. J lost 7 bases, V lost 3 bases, and 12 bases had no gene match. CDR1 is SEHNR and CDR2 is FQNEAQ in the germline V gene (reference sequence). Here the CDR3 reads CASSLVGTSGAGGEQYF. Here the CDR3 DNA reads TGTGCCAGCAGCTTGGTCGGGACTAGCGGGGCGGGAGGGGAGCAGTACTTC. Together with reference TRBV7-9 and TRBJ2-7, the CDR3 gives the full variable domain: DTGVSQNPRHKITKRGQNVTFRCDPISEHNRLYWYRQTLGQGPEFLTYFQNEAQLEKSRLLSDRFSAERPKGSFSTLEIQRTEQGDSAMYLCASSLVGTSGAGGEQYFGPGTRLTVT.

This clone was observed a few times. It may be a read error: a sequence one base away is much more abundant. This rearrangement joins TRBV4-2 to TRBJ2-7, with D maybe TRBD2 (5 bases). CDR1 LGHNA and CDR2 YNFKEQ come from the germline V gene. Between the trimmed V and J ends, which lost 1 base and 4 bases, there was a span of 14 bases. This CDR3 comprises 15 residues. The CDR3 region is CASSQAPGSGYEQYF. The CDR3 DNA sequence: TGTGCCAGCAGCCAAGCCCCGGGGTCGGGGTACGAGCAGTACTTC.

There are a few counts of this clone. The chain employs TRBV19 and TRBJ2-3; TRBD1 might be the D (5 bases). V was trimmed by 4 bases and J by 3 bases, leaving 11 bases between them. CDR1 and CDR2 (germline): LNHDA, SQIVND (reference sequence). The CDR3 spans 14 residues. The CDR3: CASSTRVSTDTQYF. In nucleotides, the CDR3 is TGTGCCAGTAGTACCAGGGTGTCGACAGATACGCAGTATTTT.

The V and J genes are TRBV6-5 and TRBJ1-3; tentatively, D is TRBD1 (5 bases). V lost 7 bases, J lost 8 bases, and 9 bases lay in between. Germline CDR1 reads MNHEY; CDR2 reads SVGAGI. The CDR3 runs 11 residues. The DNA for the CDR3 is TGTGCCAGCAAGGGAGGGGACACCATATATTTT. Its protein product is CASKGGDTIYF.

This clone is a singleton in its sample. The rearrangement joins TRBV2 to TRBJ1-2, with 7 positions matching TRBD1. The ends lost 6 bases at V and 0 bases at J; junction bases unmatched: 10. This CDR3 spans 16 amino acids. Germline CDR1 SNHLY, CDR2 FYNNEI. CDR3 amino acids: CASSGPETGANYGYTF. CDR3 DNA sequence: TGTGCCAGCAGCGGACCCGAAACAGGGGCTAACTATGGCTACACCTTC. The complete variable domain, with remaining parts taken from reference TRBV2 and TRBJ1-2, reads EPEVTQTPSHQVTQMGQEVILRCVPISNHLYFYWYRQILGQKVEFLVSFYNNEISEKSEIFDDQFSVERPDGSNFTLKIRSTKLEDSAMYFCASSGPETGANYGYTFGSGTRLTVV.

This rearrangement joins TRBV10-1 to TRBJ2-7, with 7 bases identical to TRBD1. Looked up from germline, CDR1 is WNHNN and CDR2 is SYGVQD (reference sequence). V shed 3 bases, J shed 3 bases, and the junction held 11 bases outside the gene matches. The CDR3 totals 16 residues. CDR3 in amino acids: CASSDSRQGPLYEQYF. CDR3 nucleotide sequence: TGCGCCAGCAGTGACTCCCGACAGGGACCCCTCTACGAGCAGTACTTC.

This chain uses TRBV6-1 with TRBJ1-2, with TRBD1 as a possible D gene (5 bases). V was shortened by 6 bases and J by 4 bases, with 15 bases between the two germline ends. There are 14 residues in the CDR3. Looked up from germline, CDR1 is MNHNS and CDR2 is SASEGT. The CDR3 loop reads CASSRQTQVYGYTF. The CDR3 nucleotides read TGTGCCAGCAGCCGACAGACCCAAGTCTATGGCTACACCTTC.